A selection of T cell receptor beta chains follows, all from one sample in a study of cytomegalovirus exposure and HLA in healthy donors. Clones were read by immunoSEQ multiplex PCR, and TCRdb kept only the in-frame ones, dropping some. This sample carries around 300,000 clones, around 86% of them seen once, and the ten largest clones take more than 0.8%. The sequenced sample consisted of PBMCs. Receptors originate from a woman aged 18-35 years in good health and CMV-seronegative. Both conserved end residues are part of each CDR3. The D gene is left open where the match is weak. The size field is filled for only some rows; it gives once, few, many or a size class.

j_call	clone_size	v_call	d_call	cdr3_nt	cdr3_aa
TRBJ1-3	NA	TRBV5-1	NA	TGCGCCAGCAGCTTGTCGAGGGCCTTCTCTGGAAACACCATATATTTT	CASSLSRAFSGNTIYF
TRBJ2-5	NA	TRBV13	NA	TGTGCCAGCAGCCCCGAAGGGGCCTACCAAGAGACCCAGTACTTC	CASSPEGAYQETQYF
TRBJ2-7	NA	TRBV28	NA	TGTGCCAGCAGTTTTGACAGGAGCCACGAGCAGTACTTC	CASSFDRSHEQYF
TRBJ2-1	NA	TRBV5-4	TRBD2	TGTGCCAGCAGCCCGAGCGGGGGGTGGTACAATGAGCAGTTCTTC	CASSPSGGWYNEQFF
TRBJ1-1	NA	TRBV19	TRBD1	TGTGCCAGTCTTCCTCGGACAGGGGCCGACGCTGAAGCTTTCTTT	CASLPRTGADAEAFF
TRBJ2-7	few	TRBV6-6	NA	TGTGCCAGCAGAGCGACAGACTACGAGCAGTACTTC	CASRATDYEQYF
TRBJ1-5	NA	TRBV28	TRBD1	TGTGCCAGCGGTTACAAACAGGGGGCGCGCAATCAGCCCCAGCATTTT	CASGYKQGARNQPQHF
TRBJ2-7	NA	TRBV2	NA	TGTGCCAGCAGCCTCTCCTACGAGCAGTACTTC	CASSLSYEQYF
TRBJ2-1	NA	TRBV18	NA	TGTGCCAGCTCACCACTCCCGGGGAGCTCCTACAATGAGCAGTTCTTC	CASSPLPGSSYNEQFF
TRBJ2-7	NA	TRBV10-3	TRBD1	TGTGCCATCAGCAGGGACAGTAGCTACGAGCAGTACTTC	CAISRDSSYEQYF
TRBJ2-3	NA	TRBV21-1	NA	TGTGCCAGCAGCAAGGGAAGGGCTAGCGGATCCCGCACAGATACGCAGTATTTT	CASSKGRASGSRTDTQYF
TRBJ2-3	NA	TRBV11-3	TRBD2	TGTGCCAGCAGCGTGACTAGCGGGAGTACAGATACGCAGTATTTT	CASSVTSGSTDTQYF
TRBJ2-1	NA	TRBV5-1	NA	TGCGCCAGCAGCTTGGGCAACAGCTACAATGAGCAGTTCTTC	CASSLGNSYNEQFF
TRBJ1-6	NA	TRBV9	TRBD1	TGTGCCAGCAGCGCTTCGGGACAGTATAATTCACCCCTCCACTTT	CASSASGQYNSPLHF
TRBJ1-5	NA	TRBV7-9	NA	TGTGCCAGCAGCTTATCGGGGATTCAGCCCCAGCATTTT	CASSLSGIQPQHF
TRBJ2-2	NA	TRBV4-1	NA	TGCGCCAGCAGCCTCACAGGGTATACCGGGGAGCTGTTTTTT	CASSLTGYTGELFF
TRBJ2-3	NA	TRBV14	TRBD1	TGTGCCAGCAGCGGCCGGGACAGGACTAGCACAGATACGCAGTATTTT	CASSGRDRTSTDTQYF
TRBJ2-5	NA	TRBV28	TRBD1	TGTGCCAGCAGCGGGACAGCTAATCAAGAGACCCAGTACTTC	CASSGTANQETQYF
TRBJ1-2	NA	TRBV28	NA	TGTGCCAGCAATGCCCAATCTTGGAGGGCGTTTGACTATGGCTACACCTTC	CASNAQSWRAFDYGYTF
TRBJ1-1	NA	TRBV7-3	NA	TGTGCCAGCAGCCCGTATCAGTACACTGAAGCTTTCTTT	CASSPYQYTEAFF
TRBJ1-2	NA	TRBV6-1	NA	TGTGCCAGCAGTCAAGCGGCTGATGGCTACACCTTC	CASSQAADGYTF
TRBJ1-4	NA	TRBV7-9	NA	TGTGCCAGCAGCTTTCGGGTTGCGGGGGAAAAACTGTTTTTT	CASSFRVAGEKLFF
TRBJ2-2	few	TRBV7-3	NA	TGTGCCAGCAGCCCGCACCCCTCCACGGCACCGGGCGGGGAGCTGTTTTTT	CASSPHPSTAPGGELFF
TRBJ2-3	NA	TRBV27	TRBD2	TGTGCCAGCAGTCGGACTAGCGGGGATTTAGGAGAGACAGATACGCAGTATTTT	CASSRTSGDLGETDTQYF
TRBJ2-2	NA	TRBV5-6	TRBD1	TGTGCCAGCAGCCGGGACAGGGGAACCGGGGAGCTGTTTTTT	CASSRDRGTGELFF
TRBJ1-2	NA	TRBV5-6	NA	TGTGCCAGCAGCCCATATCCGGCTAACTATGGCTACACCTTC	CASSPYPANYGYTF
TRBJ1-2	NA	TRBV4-3	TRBD1	TGCGCCAGCAGCCAAGAGGTGACAGGGGGAAACTATGGCTACACCTTC	CASSQEVTGGNYGYTF
TRBJ2-5	NA	TRBV29-1	NA	TGCAGCGTTGAAGAACCCCGGGAGACCCAGTACTTC	CSVEEPRETQYF
TRBJ2-7	NA	TRBV5-1	TRBD2	TGCGCCAGCAGCCCACAGACTAGCTCCTCGTACTACGAGCAGTACTTC	CASSPQTSSSYYEQYF
TRBJ2-7	NA	TRBV2	NA	TGTGCCAGCAGTGAAGCGGGCGAGTCCTACGAGCAGTACTTC	CASSEAGESYEQYF
TRBJ1-6	NA	TRBV6-5	TRBD1	TGTGCCAGCAGTCCTGGGACAGTGACTAATTCACCCCTCCACTTT	CASSPGTVTNSPLHF
TRBJ2-7	NA	TRBV5-1	NA	TGCGCCAGCAGCCTAACCTTGGGACACAGGGAGCAGTACTTC	CASSLTLGHREQYF
TRBJ1-1	NA	TRBV7-8	NA	TGTGCCAGCAGCTTAGCCCAAATGCGGTTAGCTGAAGCTTTCTTT	CASSLAQMRLAEAFF
TRBJ2-1	NA	TRBV27	TRBD2	TGTGCCGTTAGCGGGACCTTCAATGAGCAGTTCTTC	CAVSGTFNEQFF
TRBJ2-5	NA	TRBV27	NA	TGTGCCAGCAGTCGAGGGGACTTGCCCCAAGAGACCCAGTACTTC	CASSRGDLPQETQYF
TRBJ2-5	NA	TRBV9	NA	TGTGCCAGCAGCGTAGGAGAGGAGACCCAGTACTTC	CASSVGEETQYF
TRBJ1-2	few	TRBV6-5	NA	TGTGCCAGCAGAATAGGACACTCTAACTATGGCTACACCTTC	CASRIGHSNYGYTF
TRBJ2-7	NA	TRBV7-8	TRBD1	TGTGCCAGCAGCCCCACAGGGGGTTCACGCTACGAGCAGTACTTC	CASSPTGGSRYEQYF
TRBJ2-3	NA	TRBV6-4	NA	TGTGCCAGCAGTGACGACAGTTCTAGCACAGATACGCAGTATTTT	CASSDDSSSTDTQYF
TRBJ2-5	NA	TRBV6-5	NA	TGTGCCAGCAGTTACTCGGCTTTCGGAGGGACCCAGTACTTC	CASSYSAFGGTQYF
TRBJ1-2	NA	TRBV14	NA	TGTGCCAGCAGCCGTCAGGGAAACTATGGCTACACCTTC	CASSRQGNYGYTF
TRBJ1-1	NA	TRBV9	TRBD1	TGTGCCAGCAGCGTACAGGACAGGGACACTGAAGCTTTCTTT	CASSVQDRDTEAFF
TRBJ1-6	NA	TRBV27	NA	TGTGCCAGCAGCCCGGGGGGGATTGGGCATTCACCCCTCCACTTT	CASSPGGIGHSPLHF
TRBJ2-7	NA	TRBV5-4	TRBD2	TGTGCCAGCAGCGCTCCCGGGCGGGAGCGGATCGAGCAGTACTTC	CASSAPGRERIEQYF
TRBJ2-7	NA	TRBV10-3	TRBD1	TGTGCCAGCGTAGACAGGGGGCGCGACGAGCAGTACTTC	CASVDRGRDEQYF
TRBJ1-5	NA	TRBV5-1	NA	TGCGCCAGCAGCTTGACAGGGAGCAATCAGCCCCAGCATTTT	CASSLTGSNQPQHF
TRBJ2-1	NA	TRBV6-5	TRBD2	TGTGCCAGCAGTCCAGGGCTAGCGGTCTACAATGAGCAGTTCTTC	CASSPGLAVYNEQFF
TRBJ1-4	few	TRBV6-1	NA	TGTGCCAGCAGTGAAGCGGGGGGAGGGGTGGGTAATGAAAAACTGTTTTTT	CASSEAGGGVGNEKLFF
TRBJ2-3	NA	TRBV23-1	TRBD1	TGCGCCAGCAGTCATCCGTACAGGGGGCGAGAGGATACGCAGTATTTT	CASSHPYRGREDTQYF
TRBJ2-3	few	TRBV29-1	TRBD2	TGCAGCAATGCCGGGACTAGCGGGGGCCCCACAGATACGCAGTATTTT	CSNAGTSGGPTDTQYF
TRBJ1-5	NA	TRBV11-2	NA	TGTGCCAGCAGCTTAATTAGCGATCAGCCCCAGCATTTT	CASSLISDQPQHF
TRBJ2-1	NA	TRBV4-1	NA	TGCGCCAGCAGCCAAGGTGGCAGAATCCGACGGGGTGAGCAGTTCTTC	CASSQGGRIRRGEQFF
TRBJ1-2	NA	TRBV2	NA	TGTGCCAGCAGGGACAGACTCTATGGCTACACCTTC	CASRDRLYGYTF
TRBJ2-7	NA	TRBV4-1	TRBD2	TGCGCCAGCAGCCAACTAATAGCGGGAGCAGGGTCCTACGAGCAGTACTTC	CASSQLIAGAGSYEQYF
TRBJ2-5	NA	TRBV11-2	TRBD2	TGTGCCAGCAGCCCGACTAGCGGCATTCTGGGAGAGACCCAGTACTTC	CASSPTSGILGETQYF